The 18 T cell receptor beta chains listed next were all sequenced from one sample in a study of CD8 T cells in Susac syndrome. Reverse transcription of 0.5 to 1 ug RNA was performed with random hexamers. In TCRdb, the immunoSEQ multiplex PCR reads were re-called with MiXCR into one record per CDR3 protein. The table records about 240,000 distinct CDR3 sequences, approximately 95% of them present only once. The sequenced sample was CD4+ T cells from PBMCs. These receptors were obtained from a human donor with Susac syndrome.

The chain is built from TRBV20-1 and TRBJ2-4, with a weak D call TRBD2 (5 bases). V was cut by 6 bases and J by 2 bases, with 17 bases left in between. This CDR3 has 15 residues. Germline V CDR1 and CDR2: DFQATT, SNEGSKA (reference sequence). CDR3 DNA sequence: TGCAGTGCGGTCACTAGACCGAACTCCAAAAACATTCAGTACTTC. Its protein product is CSAVTRPNSKNIQYF.

This chain uses TRBV20-1 with TRBJ1-4; the D is unclear. V gave up 1 base and J gave up 4 bases, with 13 bases separating them. This CDR3 contains 15 residues. CDR1 is DFQATT and CDR2 is SNEGSKA in the germline V gene (reference sequence). CDR3 nucleotides: TGCAGTGCTAGAGGTGCAGAGGGTCATAATGAAAAACTGTTTTTT. It is translated as CSARGAEGHNEKLFF.

The chain uses TRBV6-5 and TRBJ2-6; the D is unclear. Germline-derived CDR1 and CDR2 are MNHEY and SVGAGI. Trimming pared 1 base from V and 0 bases from J, leaving 10 bases between. The CDR3 is 17 amino acids. The CDR3 nucleotides are TGTGCCAGCAGTTACTACTCCTTTGGCTCTGGGGCCAACGTCCTGACTTTC. Its protein is CASSYYSFGSGANVLTF.

The chain employs TRBV20-1 and TRBJ2-7; TRBD2 matches at 7 bases. Germline CDR1 DFQATT, CDR2 SNEGSKA (reference sequence). Unmatched junction bases numbered 12, after V lost 5 bases and J lost 2 bases. The CDR3 runs to 15 residues. The CDR3 DNA follows: TGCAGTGCTCAGACTCTAGCGGAGAAACCCTACGAGCAGTACTTC. This gives the protein CSAQTLAEKPYEQYF.

This clonotype appeared a single time. The chain is built from TRBV29-1 and TRBJ2-2; 8 bases line up with TRBD1. Germline CDR1 and CDR2: SQVTM and ANQGSEA. The CDR3 extends over 16 amino acids. V lost 6 bases and J lost 6; bases outside the gene matches: 15. This chain's CDR3 is CSVFYRGLSGAGELFF. Here the CDR3 DNA reads TGCAGCGTGTTCTACAGGGGGTTGTCCGGGGCCGGGGAGCTGTTTTTT.

The genes are TRBV29-1 and TRBJ1-2, with no clear D. Germline CDR1 and CDR2: SQVTM and ANQGSEA. V lost 2 bases and J lost 6, with 4 bases in between. The CDR3 sequence is 10 residues long. The CDR3 DNA reads TGCAGCGTTGAATGGGATGGCTACACCTTC. Protein sequence: CSVEWDGYTF.

This clonotype was counted a few times. The chain employs TRBV14 and TRBJ1-1, with 7 bases fitting TRBD1. Trimming at V came to 0 bases and at J to 4 bases, leaving 2 bases not matched to a gene. Germline V gene lookup returns CDR1 SGHDN and CDR2 FVKESK. CDR3 size: 14 residues. CDR3 in amino acids: CASSQETGATEAFF. CDR3 DNA: TGTGCCAGCAGCCAAGAAACAGGGGCCACTGAAGCTTTCTTT.

The rearrangement joins TRBV12-3 or TRBV12-4 to TRBJ1-2; D not certain. The CDR3 has 11 residues. V lost 6 bases and J 7 bases, leaving 9 bases between the germline ends. CDR3 sequence (DNA): TGTGCCAGCAGACCCCAGGTTGGCTACACCTTC. Translation gives CASRPQVGYTF.

The chain recombines TRBV29-1 with TRBJ1-1; D might be TRBD1 (6 bases). Trimming cost V 7 bases and J 6 bases, with 15 bases left between them. CDR1 and CDR2 (germline): SQVTM, ANQGSEA. This CDR3 contains 12 residues. In DNA, the CDR3 is TGCAGCGCTTTAACAGGGAGGGCTGAAGCTTTCTTT. This sequence encodes CSALTGRAEAFF.

V gene TRBV20-1 combines with J gene TRBJ2-7; D call uncertain. This CDR3 has 14 residues. Trimming left V 3 bases short and J 0 bases short, with 12 bases between. Germline loops: CDR1 DFQATT, CDR2 SNEGSKA (reference sequence). CDR3 in amino acids: CSASARSNSYEQYF. DNA for the CDR3: TGCAGTGCTAGTGCCAGGAGTAACTCCTACGAGCAGTACTTC.

This sequence joins TRBV7-9 and TRBJ1-2; no firm D call. The CDR3 totals 13 residues. Germline lookup yields CDR1 SEHNR and CDR2 FQNEAQ (reference sequence). The V gene lost 3 bases and the J gene lost 7 bases, with 12 bases spanning the gap. This chain's CDR3 is CASSLEDSGGYTF. The CDR3, as DNA: TGTGCCAGCAGCTTGGAGGATTCCGGTGGCTACACCTTC.

A single count supports this clonotype. The V call is TRBV18, the J call TRBJ1-5, with D possibly TRBD1 on 5 matching bases. Between the trimmed V and J ends, which lost 4 bases and 1 base, there was a span of 14 bases. CDR3 length equals 16 residues. Germline values: CDR1 KGHSH, CDR2 LQKENI. CDR3: CASSLDDRGSNQPQHF. The CDR3 bases are TGTGCCAGCTCACTCGACGACAGAGGGAGCAATCAGCCCCAGCATTTT.

J is TRBJ2-7 and V is TRBV29-1; the D call may be TRBD1 or TRBD2 (5 bases each). The germline V gene has CDR1 SQVTM and CDR2 ANQGSEA. CDR3 length equals 13 residues. Trimming removed 5 bases from V and 3 bases from J, with 14 bases in between. The CDR3 nucleotides read TGCAGCGTTCTACTAGGGGTTGACTACGAGCAGTACTTC. This codes for CSVLLGVDYEQYF.

In regard to this clonotype: Because the CDR3's place on the DNA is in doubt, the DNA is left out and the CDR3 is given as listed by TCRdb. CDR3 sequence reads: CASIKGGDTKLRNRFLAAPGSCFF. The V call is TRBV23-1, the J call TRBJ2-2; the table gives TRBD1 as D, unverified against the DNA. TRBV23-1 is reported as an ORF; its role is uncertain. The CDR3 is 24 amino acids in total, end residues counted.

The chain recombines TRBV11-2 with TRBJ2-7; possible D gene TRBD2, 6 bases. Trimming left V 8 bases short and J 2 bases short, with 19 bases between. This CDR3 comprises 15 residues. Germline lookup yields CDR1 SGHAT and CDR2 FQNNGV. CDR3 DNA sequence: TGTGCCAGCTGCCACTTCGGGAGTTCAACCTACGAGCAGTACTTC. Residues: CASCHFGSSTYEQYF.

The gene calls are TRBV15 and TRBJ1-5; D may be TRBD1 (6 bases). Trimming removed 1 base at V and 7 bases at J, with 11 bases between. The germline V gene has CDR1 LNHNV and CDR2 YYDKDF (reference sequence). CDR3 length: 14 residues. CDR3 in amino acids: CATSRAGVTQPQHF. For the CDR3, the DNA is TGTGCCACCAGCAGAGCAGGGGTAACACAGCCCCAGCATTTT.

This clonotype was observed a single time. The CDR3 DNA reads as TGTGCCAGCAGCTCTGGGACGTCCACCGGGGAGCTGTTTTTT. The encoded protein is CASSSGTSTGELFF. This chain links TRBV11-3 with TRBJ2-2; D tentatively fits TRBD1 or TRBD2 (5 bases each). Trimming left V 4 bases short and J 4 bases short, with 10 bases between. Germline CDR1 reads SGHNT; CDR2 reads YENEEA. The CDR3 length is 14 residues.

The CDR3 region has the DNA TGTGCCAGCAGCTTAGCCTTAGCAGACGAGCAGTACTTC. Translated: CASSLALADEQYF. The chain employs TRBV7-8 and TRBJ2-7, with D hard to call. Germline CDR1 SGHVS, CDR2 FQNEAQ. Between the trimmed V and J ends, which lost 0 bases and 5 bases, there was a span of 8 bases. The CDR3 runs to 13 residues.